This TCR beta chain was identified in a study of Ad26.COV2.S vaccination and SARS-CoV-2 variants. Clones were read by immunoSEQ multiplex PCR, and TCRdb kept only the in-frame ones, dropping some. The table shows roughly 140,000 clones, with more than 80% occurring only once. This CDR3 is 13 amino acids long. V gave up 3 bases and J gave up 2 bases, with 7 bases separating them. The V gene's germline CDR1 is PRHDT and CDR2 FYEKMQ (reference sequence). About this clone: What it recognizes is unknown.

The study's findings and limits: Estimates derived from TCR breadth and depth analyses may have underestimated total T cell responses. People given the vaccine had a wider spike-specific TCR breadth than placebo recipients did. Post-vaccination breadth of spike-specific CD8+ and CD4+ T cell responses was reportedly substantial. Whether participants received vaccine or placebo, their non-spike TCR breadth was similar.

This specimen consisted of peripheral blood, obtained after recovery from COVID-19. J is TRBJ1-1 and V is TRBV13; D ambiguous. This clonotype originated in a human donor who had recovered from COVID-19. CDR3 DNA sequence: TGTGCCAGCAGCTTCCGGGCCAACACTGAAGCTTTCTTT. Its translation is CASSFRANTEAFF.